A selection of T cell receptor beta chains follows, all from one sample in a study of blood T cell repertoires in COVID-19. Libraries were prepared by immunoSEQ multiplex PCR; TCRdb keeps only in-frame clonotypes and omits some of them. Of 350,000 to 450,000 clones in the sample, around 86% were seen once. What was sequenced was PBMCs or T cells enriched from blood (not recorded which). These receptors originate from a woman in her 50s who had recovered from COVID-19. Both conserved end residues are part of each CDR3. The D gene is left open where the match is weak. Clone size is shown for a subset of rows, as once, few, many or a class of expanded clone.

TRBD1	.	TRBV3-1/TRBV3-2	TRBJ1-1	CASSQGGTEAFF	TGTGCCAGCAGTCAGGGGGGAACTGAAGCTTTCTTT
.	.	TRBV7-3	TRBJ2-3	CASSQGRTDTQYF	TGTGCCAGCAGCCAGGGGCGCACAGATACGCAGTATTTT
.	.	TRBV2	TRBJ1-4	CASSEGEGWTNEKLFF	TGTGCCAGCAGTGAAGGGGAGGGTTGGACTAATGAAAAACTGTTTTTT
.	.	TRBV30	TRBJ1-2	CAWSITRSNYGYTF	TGTGCCTGGAGCATTACCAGGTCCAACTATGGCTACACCTTC
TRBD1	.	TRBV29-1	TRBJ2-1	CSASPGQGVHNEQFF	TGCAGCGCCTCACCGGGACAGGGTGTCCACAATGAGCAGTTCTTC
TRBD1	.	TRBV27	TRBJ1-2	CASSMSDRRENGYTF	TGTGCCAGCAGTATGTCGGACAGGCGAGAAAATGGCTACACCTTC
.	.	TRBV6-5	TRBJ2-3	CASSKQGEGNTQYF	TGTGCCAGCAGTAAACAGGGGGAGGGAAATACGCAGTATTTT
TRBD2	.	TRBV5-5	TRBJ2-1	CASSPLAGGPYNEQFF	TGTGCCAGCAGCCCGTTAGCGGGGGGACCCTACAATGAGCAGTTCTTC
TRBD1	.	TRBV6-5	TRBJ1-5	CASSYYRDRGDQPQHF	TGTGCCAGCAGTTACTATCGGGACAGGGGAGATCAGCCCCAGCATTTT
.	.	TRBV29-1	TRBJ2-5	CSVVPQTIQETQYF	TGCAGCGTTGTACCACAGACGATCCAAGAGACCCAGTACTTC
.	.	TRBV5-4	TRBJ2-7	CASSYLAGYEQYF	TGTGCCAGCAGCTATTTGGCGGGCTACGAGCAGTACTTC
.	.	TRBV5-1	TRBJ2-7	CASSLAPSSYEQYF	TGCGCCAGCAGCTTGGCCCCCAGCTCCTACGAGCAGTACTTC
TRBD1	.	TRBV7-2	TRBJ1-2	CASSLDRESGYTF	TGTGCCAGCAGCTTGGACAGGGAGAGTGGCTACACCTTC
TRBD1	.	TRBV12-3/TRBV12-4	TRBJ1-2	CASSQDRLDGYTF	TGTGCCAGCAGTCAGGACAGGCTCGATGGCTACACCTTC
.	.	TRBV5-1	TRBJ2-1	CASSSATSVEQFF	TGCGCCAGCAGCTCGGCAACTAGTGTTGAGCAGTTCTTC
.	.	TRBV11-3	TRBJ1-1	CASSGGTEAFF	TGTGCCAGCAGCGGCGGCACTGAAGCTTTCTTT
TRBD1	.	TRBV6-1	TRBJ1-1	CASSDWTGGFTEAFF	TGTGCCAGCAGTGATTGGACAGGGGGCTTCACTGAAGCTTTCTTT
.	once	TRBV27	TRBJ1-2	CASSTDRTYGYTF	TGTGCCAGCAGTACCGACAGGACCTATGGCTACACCTTC
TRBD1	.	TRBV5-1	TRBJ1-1	CASSDRGMNTEAFF	TGCGCCAGCAGCGACAGGGGAATGAACACTGAAGCTTTCTTT
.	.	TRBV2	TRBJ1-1	CASSVGRDTEAFF	TGTGCCAGCAGTGTGGGCAGGGACACTGAAGCTTTCTTT
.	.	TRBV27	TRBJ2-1	CASSLSYLTNEQFF	TGTGCCAGCAGTTTATCCTACCTTACCAATGAGCAGTTCTTC
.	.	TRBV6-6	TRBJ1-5	CASSLTGWRQPQHF	TGTGCCAGCAGTCTAACAGGGTGGCGACAGCCCCAGCATTTT
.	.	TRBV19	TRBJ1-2	CASSDGPTRGYTF	TGTGCCAGTAGTGATGGGCCGACCCGGGGCTACACCTTC
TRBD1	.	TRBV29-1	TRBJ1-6	CSVAEGQNNSPLHF	TGCAGCGTTGCGGAGGGACAGAATAATTCACCCCTCCACTTT
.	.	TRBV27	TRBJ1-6	CASSSPGGPYNSPLHF	TGTGCCAGCAGTTCCCCCGGGGGACCATATAATTCACCCCTCCACTTT
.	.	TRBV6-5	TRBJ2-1	CASSVEQGNEQFF	TGTGCCAGCAGCGTAGAACAGGGAAATGAGCAGTTCTTC
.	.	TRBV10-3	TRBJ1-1	CAISEVRDGVNTEAFF	TGTGCCATCAGTGAGGTCAGGGATGGGGTCAACACTGAAGCTTTCTTT
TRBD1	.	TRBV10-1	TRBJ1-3	CASSCGQGAGNTIYF	TGCGCCAGCAGCTGTGGACAGGGAGCTGGAAACACCATATATTTT
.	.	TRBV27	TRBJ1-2	CASSLSPTGVIGGYTF	TGTGCCAGCAGTCTGAGCCCGACAGGTGTAATCGGTGGCTACACCTTC
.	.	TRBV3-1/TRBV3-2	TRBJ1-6	CASSQVGGDSPLHF	TGTGCCAGCAGCCAAGTAGGAGGGGATTCACCCCTCCACTTT
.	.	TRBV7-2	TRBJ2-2	CASSLDRLPPGGELFF	TGTGCCAGCAGCTTAGATCGCCTACCCCCCGGCGGGGAGCTGTTTTTT
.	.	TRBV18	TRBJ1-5	CASARTVDQPQHF	TGTGCCAGCGCCCGGACAGTCGATCAGCCCCAGCATTTT
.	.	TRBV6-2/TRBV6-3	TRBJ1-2	CASSQGNYGYTF	TGTGCCAGCAGTCAGGGTAACTATGGCTACACCTTC
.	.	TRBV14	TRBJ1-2	CASSQDKGLYYGYTF	TGTGCCAGCAGCCAAGATAAGGGACTCTACTATGGCTACACCTTC
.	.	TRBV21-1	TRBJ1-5	CASNRQDSNQPQHF	TGTGCCAGCAACAGACAGGATAGCAATCAGCCCCAGCATTTT
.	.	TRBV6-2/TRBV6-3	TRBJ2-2	CASSSRSGGANTGELFF	TGTGCCAGCAGTTCTCGTTCAGGAGGGGCGAACACCGGGGAGCTGTTTTTT
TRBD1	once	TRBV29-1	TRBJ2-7	CSVATGTGSYEQYF	TGCAGCGTTGCCACCGGGACAGGGTCTTACGAGCAGTACTTC
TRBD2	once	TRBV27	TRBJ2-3	CASSPGLAVLVPQYF	TGTGCCAGCAGCCCTGGACTAGCGGTGTTGGTACCGCAGTATTTT
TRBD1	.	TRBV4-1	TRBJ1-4	CASSQMGTGIREKLFF	TGCGCCAGCAGCCAAATGGGGACAGGGATACGGGAAAAACTGTTTTTT
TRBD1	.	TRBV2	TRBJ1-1	CASSESVGTVNTEAFF	TGTGCCAGCAGTGAATCGGTAGGGACAGTTAACACTGAAGCTTTCTTT
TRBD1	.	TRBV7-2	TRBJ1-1	CASSQSIVQGAEAFF	TGTGCCAGCAGCCAATCTATTGTTCAGGGGGCCGAAGCTTTCTTT
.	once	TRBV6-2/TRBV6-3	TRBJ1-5	CASSYRGPLEGSNQPQHF	TGTGCCAGCAGTTACCGGGGACCCCTGGAGGGAAGCAATCAGCCCCAGCATTTT
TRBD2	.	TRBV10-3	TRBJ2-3	CAITPAAGGTQYF	TGTGCCATCACCCCGGCGGCGGGAGGAACGCAGTATTTT
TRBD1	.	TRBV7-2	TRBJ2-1	CASSWGQGPYNEQFF	TGTGCCAGCAGCTGGGGACAGGGGCCCTACAATGAGCAGTTCTTC
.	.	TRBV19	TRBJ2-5	CASSIWRDWTQETQYF	TGTGCCAGTAGTATTTGGAGGGACTGGACCCAAGAGACCCAGTACTTC
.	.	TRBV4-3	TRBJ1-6	CASSQESGDSNSPLHF	TGCGCCAGCAGCCAAGAGAGTGGGGACTCCAATTCACCCCTCCACTTT
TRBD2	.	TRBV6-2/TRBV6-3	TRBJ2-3	CASSYPSGRDYTQYF	TGTGCCAGCAGTTACCCTAGCGGGAGGGACTATACGCAGTATTTT
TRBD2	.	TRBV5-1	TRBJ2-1	CASSLGWSAGRVNEQFF	TGCGCCAGCAGCTTGGGGTGGTCTGCGGGGAGGGTCAATGAGCAGTTCTTC
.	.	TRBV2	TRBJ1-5	CASSDQGNQPQHF	TGTGCCAGCAGTGACCAGGGAAATCAGCCCCAGCATTTT
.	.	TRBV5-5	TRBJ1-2	CASSLAPGRNYGYTF	TGTGCCAGCAGCTTGGCGCCAGGGCGGAACTATGGCTACACCTTC
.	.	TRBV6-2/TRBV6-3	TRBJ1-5	CASSLQGLSNQPQHF	TGTGCCAGCAGTTTACAGGGTCTTAGCAATCAGCCCCAGCATTTT